Detailed here is one T cell receptor (beta chain). The junction departs from germline at one end; a sequencing error may be responsible. This CDR3 spans 17 amino acids. The germline V gene encodes CDR1 SGHAT and CDR2 FQNNGV. The entry originates in a study of early T cells in non-severe SARS-CoV-2 infection. Overall study context: Chains were not paired, and sequencing was done on bulk RNA from unsorted whole blood.

MiXCR, applied by TCRdb to the 5' RACE reads, yields one record per CDR3 protein. The sample holds about 59,000 distinct CDR3 sequences, roughly 13% seen once. Here the sequenced sample was whole blood, taken at baseline. This chain joins TRBV11-2 and TRBJ2-2; tentatively, D is TRBD1 or TRBD2 (5 bases each). The clonotype comes from an adult who was a healthcare worker with PCR-confirmed SARS-CoV-2 infection or an uninfected control (not recorded which). In DNA, the CDR3 is TGTGCCAGCAGCCGATACCGGGGCCAAACGAACGCCGGGGAGCTGTTTTTT. It translates to CASSRYRGQTNAGELFF.